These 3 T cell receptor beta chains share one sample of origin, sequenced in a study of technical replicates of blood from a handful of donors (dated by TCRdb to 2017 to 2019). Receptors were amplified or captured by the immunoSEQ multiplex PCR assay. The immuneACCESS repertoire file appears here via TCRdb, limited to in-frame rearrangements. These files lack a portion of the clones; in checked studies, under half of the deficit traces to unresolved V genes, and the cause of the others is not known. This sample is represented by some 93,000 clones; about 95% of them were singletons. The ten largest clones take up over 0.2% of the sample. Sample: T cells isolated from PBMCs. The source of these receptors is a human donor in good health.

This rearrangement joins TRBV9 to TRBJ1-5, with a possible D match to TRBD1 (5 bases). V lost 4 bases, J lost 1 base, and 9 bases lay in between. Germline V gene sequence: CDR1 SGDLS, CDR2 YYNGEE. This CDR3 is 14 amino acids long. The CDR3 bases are TGTGCCAGCAGCCTCGGACAAAGCAATCAGCCCCAGCATTTT. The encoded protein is CASSLGQSNQPQHF.

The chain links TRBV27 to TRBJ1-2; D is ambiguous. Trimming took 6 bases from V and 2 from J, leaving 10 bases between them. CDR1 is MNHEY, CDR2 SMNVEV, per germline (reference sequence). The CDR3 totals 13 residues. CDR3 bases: TGTGCCAGCAGCGTCAACCGGAACTATGGCTACACCTTC. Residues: CASSVNRNYGYTF.

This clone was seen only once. The CDR3 protein is CASSGSARGNQPQHF. In nucleotides, the CDR3 is TGTGCCAGCAGTGGGTCCGCTCGAGGGAATCAGCCCCAGCATTTT. This chain joins TRBV25-1 and TRBJ1-5; D not resolved. This CDR3 is built from 15 residues. Deletions cut 4 bases from V and 4 bases from J, with 14 bases between. Per the germline V gene, CDR1 is MGHDK and CDR2 is SYGVNS.